Each of the 26 T cell receptor beta chains below was sequenced from the same sample in a study of blood T cell repertoires in COVID-19. Sequencing used immunoSEQ multiplex PCR; TCRdb keeps in-frame clones, though not all of them. This sample has 45,000 to 55,000 clones, with around 68% found just once. The sample consisted of peripheral blood. These receptors were obtained from a woman between 65 and 79 years old with acute or convalescent COVID-19.

The chain employs TRBV7-9 and TRBJ1-1; no reliable D call. CDR1 and CDR2 from the germline V gene are SEHNR and FQNEAQ (reference sequence). With 1 base removed from V and 7 bases from J, the gap between germline ends came to 10 bases. The CDR3 sequence is 13 residues long. Written as DNA, the CDR3 is TGTGCCAGCAGCTTAGTTACGGGAGGTGAAGCTTTCTTT. Protein sequence: CASSLVTGGEAFF.

The rearrangement links TRBV27 to TRBJ2-1, with D possibly being TRBD2 (6 bases). Trimming took 6 bases from V and 8 from J, leaving 14 bases between them. CDR3 size: 13 residues. CDR1 and CDR2 (germline): MNHEY, SMNVEV (reference sequence). The CDR3 sequence: CASSRLVTHEQFF. The CDR3 DNA is TGTGCCAGCAGCAGACTAGTTACCCATGAGCAGTTCTTC.

The chain employs TRBV18 and TRBJ2-2; D might be TRBD2 (5 bases). This CDR3 comprises 14 residues. Looked up from germline, CDR1 is KGHSH and CDR2 is LQKENI. The ends were cut back, 8 bases at V and 2 bases at J, with 12 bases in the middle. This CDR3 is CASKETSNTGELFF. The CDR3 nucleotides are TGTGCCAGCAAGGAAACTAGTAACACCGGGGAGCTGTTTTTT.

This clone was observed a handful of times. Other DNA sequences in this specimen translate into the identical CDR3. This chain uses TRBV5-1 with TRBJ2-1, with D maybe TRBD1 (7 bases). The length of the CDR3 is 13 residues. Germline loops: CDR1 SGHRS, CDR2 YFSETQ. V was cut by 1 base and J by 6 bases, with 8 bases left in between. The CDR3 region is CASSLQGGNEQFF. The CDR3 bases are TGCGCCAGCAGCTTGCAGGGGGGCAATGAGCAGTTCTTC.

The chain recombines TRBV27 with TRBJ2-1; 8 bases agree with TRBD2. Germline trimming cut 5 bases from V and 5 bases from J; bases unmatched to any gene: 5. Per germline, CDR1 MNHEY and CDR2 SMNVEV (reference sequence). CDR3 length equals 14 residues. CDR3 protein: CASSPQLADNEQFF. The CDR3 DNA follows: TGTGCCAGCAGTCCCCAACTAGCGGACAATGAGCAGTTCTTC.

This sequence joins TRBV28 and TRBJ2-2; 7 bases are shared with TRBD2. The CDR3 spans 14 residues. Germline loops: CDR1 MDHEN, CDR2 SYDVKM. The ends lost 6 bases at V and 4 bases at J; junction bases unmatched: 5. In DNA form, the CDR3 reads TGTGCCAGCAGACGGGAGGTTCGCACCGGGGAGCTGTTTTTT. Protein product: CASRREVRTGELFF.

V is TRBV2 and J is TRBJ1-5; D gene unclear. The germline V gene has CDR1 SNHLY and CDR2 FYNNEI. CDR3 length: 12 amino acids. V shed 5 bases and J shed 5 bases, with 7 bases lying between them. The CDR3, as DNA: TGTGCCAGCAGTCCCCAGGATCAGCCCCAGCATTTT. This sequence encodes CASSPQDQPQHF. Looking up the rest from reference TRBV2 and TRBJ1-5 gives the full variable domain: EPEVTQTPSHQVTQMGQEVILRCVPISNHLYFYWYRQILGQKVEFLVSFYNNEISEKSEIFDDQFSVERPDGSNFTLKIRSTKLEDSAMYFCASSPQDQPQHFGDGTRLSIL.

This clone was found a few times. V and J are TRBV19 and TRBJ1-4, with 8 bases identical to TRBD1. Germline CDR1 reads LNHDA; CDR2 reads SQIVND (reference sequence). The CDR3 consists of 15 residues. V lost 5 bases and J lost 5; bases outside the gene matches: 7. The CDR3 is CASSPGQGGNEKLFF. The CDR3 DNA is TGTGCCAGTAGTCCAGGACAGGGTGGAAATGAAAAACTGTTTTTT.

The chain couples TRBV10-2 to TRBJ1-5; D might be TRBD1 (5 bases). Germline CDR1 reads WSHSY; CDR2 reads SAAADI. The CDR3 has 13 amino acids. Trimming stripped 0 bases from V and 11 bases from J, with 11 bases between. The CDR3 is CASSESGGGSQHF. The DNA for the CDR3 is TGCGCCAGCAGTGAGTCGGGCGGGGGGTCCCAGCATTTT.

J is TRBJ2-5 and V is TRBV12-5; 7 bases align to TRBD2. Germline V lookup: CDR1 LGHNT, CDR2 FRNRAP. V trimming: 6 bases; J trimming: 1 base; junction bases outside the gene matches: 2. This CDR3 spans 13 amino acids. The CDR3: CASGASGQETQYF. The CDR3 DNA reads as TGTGCTAGTGGGGCTAGCGGCCAAGAGACCCAGTACTTC.

The chain carries TRBV10-3 and TRBJ1-2; 9 nucleotides align to TRBD1. With 5 bases clipped from V and 4 bases from J, the junction kept 8 bases outside the gene matches. Germline V gene lookup returns CDR1 ENHRY and CDR2 SYGVKD. This CDR3 region has 15 residues. CDR3 in DNA: TGTGCCATCAGTCAACAGGGGGCGCCGAGCTATGGCTACACCTTC. Encoded protein: CAISQQGAPSYGYTF.

The CDR3 nucleotides are TGCGCCAGCAGCTTGGGGCGGGGGCTGGATACGCAGTATTTT. Protein product: CASSLGRGLDTQYF. The rearrangement links TRBV5-1 to TRBJ2-3; D possibly corresponds to TRBD2 (7 bases). Germline V gives CDR1 SGHRS, CDR2 YFSETQ. CDR3 length equals 14 residues. V was trimmed by 0 bases and J by 6 bases, leaving 11 bases between them.

This clone was seen just once. The chain has TRBV7-9 and TRBJ2-1, with D possibly TRBD2 on 5 matching bases. The germline V and J ends were trimmed by 1 base and 4 bases, with 17 bases remaining between them. This CDR3 is built from 17 residues. Per the germline V gene, CDR1 is SEHNR and CDR2 is FQNEAQ (reference sequence). CDR3 nucleotides: TGTGCCAGCAGCTTAGGAATAGCGACAAGACTTTACAATGAGCAGTTCTTC. Protein sequence: CASSLGIATRLYNEQFF. Supplemented by reference TRBV7-9 and TRBJ2-1, the full variable domain reads DTGVSQNPRHKITKRGQNVTFRCDPISEHNRLYWYRQTLGQGPEFLTYFQNEAQLEKSRLLSDRFSAERPKGSFSTLEIQRTEQGDSAMYLCASSLGIATRLYNEQFFGPGTRLTVL.

This clone was found a few times. The genes are TRBV7-9 and TRBJ2-7; tentative D call: TRBD2 (7 bases). Deletions cut 1 base from V and 4 bases from J, with 11 bases between. The CDR3 length is 14 residues. Per germline, CDR1 SEHNR and CDR2 FQNEAQ (reference sequence). The CDR3 sequence: CASSLGRGGYEQYF. The CDR3 coding sequence is TGTGCCAGCAGCTTAGGCAGGGGAGGGTACGAGCAGTACTTC.

In nucleotides, the CDR3 is TGTGCCAGCAGCCGACAGGGCGCCACGGCCTCTGGAAACACCATATATTTT. Amino acid sequence: CASSRQGATASGNTIYF. The chain is built from TRBV6-6 and TRBJ1-3, with 7 positions matching TRBD1. This CDR3 is 17 amino acids long. Germline assignment: CDR1 MNHNY and CDR2 SVGAGI (reference sequence). J lost 0 bases, V lost 6 bases, and 11 bases had no gene match.

The chain recombines TRBV19 with TRBJ1-4, with D uncertain. The germline V and J ends were trimmed by 7 bases and 6 bases, with 21 bases remaining between them. Germline CDR1 LNHDA, CDR2 SQIVND (reference sequence). This CDR3 is built from 16 residues. This chain's CDR3 is CASMAWSAVSYEKLFF. Written as DNA, the CDR3 is TGTGCCAGTATGGCCTGGTCGGCGGTTTCTTATGAAAAACTGTTTTTT.

Notes on this clone: A much larger clone differs by one base, so this may be a read error. V and J are TRBV5-6 and TRBJ2-7; D is unresolved. Between the trimmed V and J ends, which lost 4 bases and 3 bases, there was a span of 5 bases. The germline V gene has CDR1 SGHDT and CDR2 YYEEEE. This CDR3 contains 11 residues. The CDR3 DNA reads TGTGCCAGCAGCACACACTACGAGCAGTACTTC. It translates to CASSTHYEQYF.

This clone was seen only once. The chain employs TRBV28 and TRBJ2-3; a weak D match, TRBD2 (5 bases). Trimming pared 3 bases from V and 4 bases from J, leaving 14 bases between. This CDR3 contains 15 residues. The germline V gene encodes CDR1 MDHEN and CDR2 SYDVKM. CDR3 coding DNA: TGTGCCAGCAGTTTGAGTGGACCGGAGGCAGATACGCAGTATTTT. Translated, it gives CASSLSGPEADTQYF. The full variable domain, completed using reference TRBV28 and TRBJ2-3, is DVKVTQSSRYLVKRTGEKVFLECVQDMDHENMFWYRQDPGLGLRLIYFSYDVKMKEKGDIPEGYSVSREKKERFSLILESASTNQTSMYLCASSLSGPEADTQYFGPGTRLTVL.

CDR3 in amino acids: CASSLVSVRVLNTEAFF. DNA for the CDR3: TGTGCCAGCAGCTTAGTGTCGGTGAGGGTACTGAACACTGAAGCTTTCTTT. V gene TRBV11-2 combines with J gene TRBJ1-1; no definite D call. The CDR3 runs to 17 residues. Trimming removed 1 base from V and 0 bases from J, with 15 bases in between. The V gene's germline CDR1 is SGHAT and CDR2 FQNNGV.

The chain recombines TRBV5-1 with TRBJ2-1; 7 bases are a match to TRBD2. The CDR3 sequence is 15 residues long. Trimming removed 0 bases from V and 7 bases from J; junction bases left unmatched: 7. The germline V gene encodes CDR1 SGHRS and CDR2 YFSETQ. In DNA form, the CDR3 reads TGCGCCAGCAGCTTGGACGGGAGGTCGATTAATGAGCAGTTCTTC. Translation gives CASSLDGRSINEQFF.

This rearrangement joins TRBV5-1 to TRBJ1-2; the match to TRBD1 covers 9 bases. There are 16 residues in the CDR3. After removal of 4 bases from V and 2 bases from J, the junction contained 9 bases not matched to a gene. Germline CDR1 SGHRS, CDR2 YFSETQ. CDR3: CASSLSGQGPNYGYTF. CDR3 coding DNA: TGCGCCAGCAGCCTCTCCGGACAGGGGCCCAACTATGGCTACACCTTC.

This clone was counted ten times or more. The chain joins TRBV7-9 to TRBJ2-2; TRBD2 matches at 11 bases. CDR3 length: 16 residues. Germline trimming cut 3 bases from V and 8 bases from J; bases unmatched to any gene: 8. Germline values: CDR1 SEHNR, CDR2 FQNEAQ (reference sequence). The CDR3 region has the DNA TGTGCCAGCAGCTTTCGACTAGCGGGGATTGGAGGGGAGCTGTTTTTT. Amino acid sequence: CASSFRLAGIGGELFF.

This chain links TRBV29-1 with TRBJ1-2; 8 nucleotides match TRBD1. This CDR3 is 14 amino acids long. The germline V gene encodes CDR1 SQVTM and CDR2 ANQGSEA. The V gene end was trimmed by 4 bases and the J gene end by 8 bases; junction bases not matched to a gene: 12. The DNA of the CDR3 is TGCAGCGTTGTCGCCGGACAGGGCACCTACGGCTACACCTTC. Translation: CSVVAGQGTYGYTF.

The chain links TRBV2 to TRBJ1-3; D unresolved. The CDR3 consists of 13 residues. Germline V lookup: CDR1 SNHLY, CDR2 FYNNEI. V gave up 6 bases and J gave up 2 bases, with 8 bases separating them. In DNA, the CDR3 is TGTGCCAGCAGAGCGGCACCTGGAAACACCATATATTTT. Its translation is CASRAAPGNTIYF.

V usage is TRBV5-4 and J usage is TRBJ2-3, with D perhaps matching TRBD2 (6 bases). There are 15 residues in the CDR3. Germline CDR1 is SGHNT and CDR2 is YYREEE (reference sequence). The V end lost 0 bases, the J end lost 5 bases, and 13 bases lay between the germline ends. CDR3 bases: TGTGCCAGCAGCTTGGTCGGAGGGGAGGAAGATACGCAGTATTTT. Its protein is CASSLVGGEEDTQYF.

The V call is TRBV6-5, the J call TRBJ2-7; TRBD2 aligns across 7 bases. Looked up from germline, CDR1 is MNHEY and CDR2 is SVGAGI. CDR3 length: 12 residues. Germline trimming cut 7 bases from V and 5 bases from J; bases unmatched to any gene: 5. The CDR3 region has the DNA TGTGCCAGCACGGGAGGATTCGACGAGCAGTACTTC. This translates into CASTGGFDEQYF.